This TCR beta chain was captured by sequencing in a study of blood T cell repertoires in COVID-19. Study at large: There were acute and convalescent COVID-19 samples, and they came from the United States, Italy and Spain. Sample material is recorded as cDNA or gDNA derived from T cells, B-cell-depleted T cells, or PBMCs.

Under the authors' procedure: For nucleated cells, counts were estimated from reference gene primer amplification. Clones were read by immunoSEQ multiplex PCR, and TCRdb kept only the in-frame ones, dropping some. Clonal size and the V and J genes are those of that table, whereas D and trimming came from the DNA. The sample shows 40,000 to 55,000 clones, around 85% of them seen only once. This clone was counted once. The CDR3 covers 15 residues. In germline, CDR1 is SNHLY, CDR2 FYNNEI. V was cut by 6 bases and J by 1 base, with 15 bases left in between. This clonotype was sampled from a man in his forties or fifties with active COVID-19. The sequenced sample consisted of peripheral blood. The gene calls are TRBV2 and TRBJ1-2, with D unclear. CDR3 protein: CASSLLGSNNYGYTF. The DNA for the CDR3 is TGTGCCAGCAGCCTTCTAGGCTCCAATAACTATGGCTACACCTTC.